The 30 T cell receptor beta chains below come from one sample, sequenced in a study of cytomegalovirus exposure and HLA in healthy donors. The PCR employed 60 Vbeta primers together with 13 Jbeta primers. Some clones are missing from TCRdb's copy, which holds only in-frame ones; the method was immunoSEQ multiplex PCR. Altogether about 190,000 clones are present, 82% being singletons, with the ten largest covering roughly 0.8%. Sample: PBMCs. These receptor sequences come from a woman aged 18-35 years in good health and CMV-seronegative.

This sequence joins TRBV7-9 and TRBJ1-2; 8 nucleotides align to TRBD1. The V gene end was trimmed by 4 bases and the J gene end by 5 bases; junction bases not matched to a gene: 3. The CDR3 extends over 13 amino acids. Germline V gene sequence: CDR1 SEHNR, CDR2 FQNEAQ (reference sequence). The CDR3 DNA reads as TGTGCCAGCAGCTCGGGACAGGAATATGGCTACACCTTC. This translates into CASSSGQEYGYTF.

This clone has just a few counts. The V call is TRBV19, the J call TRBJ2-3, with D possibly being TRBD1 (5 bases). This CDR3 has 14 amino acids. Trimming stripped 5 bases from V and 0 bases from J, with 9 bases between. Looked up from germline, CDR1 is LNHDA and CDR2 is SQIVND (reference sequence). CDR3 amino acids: CASSATASTDTQYF. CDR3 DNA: TGTGCCAGTAGTGCGACAGCTAGCACAGATACGCAGTATTTT.

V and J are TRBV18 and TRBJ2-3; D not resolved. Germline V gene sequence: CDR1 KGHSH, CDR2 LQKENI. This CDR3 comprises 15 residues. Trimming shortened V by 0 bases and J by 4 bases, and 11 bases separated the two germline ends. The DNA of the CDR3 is TGTGCCAGCTCACCACCGTTTACGCAGGCAGATACGCAGTATTTT. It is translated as CASSPPFTQADTQYF.

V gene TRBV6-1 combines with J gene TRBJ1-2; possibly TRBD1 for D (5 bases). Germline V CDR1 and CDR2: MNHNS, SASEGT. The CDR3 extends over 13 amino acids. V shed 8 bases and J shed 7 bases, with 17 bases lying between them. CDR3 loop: CASPRPDTLGYTF. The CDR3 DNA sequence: TGTGCCAGCCCCAGGCCGGACACGCTTGGCTACACCTTC.

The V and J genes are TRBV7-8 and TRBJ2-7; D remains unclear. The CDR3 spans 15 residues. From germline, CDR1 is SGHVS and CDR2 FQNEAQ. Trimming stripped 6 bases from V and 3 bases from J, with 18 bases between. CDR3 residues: CASRETGSPFYEQYF. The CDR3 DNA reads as TGTGCCAGCAGAGAGACCGGGTCACCCTTCTACGAGCAGTACTTC.

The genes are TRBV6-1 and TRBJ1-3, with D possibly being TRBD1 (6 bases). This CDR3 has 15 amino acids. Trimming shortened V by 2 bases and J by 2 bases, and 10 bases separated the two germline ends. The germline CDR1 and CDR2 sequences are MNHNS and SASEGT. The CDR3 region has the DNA TGTGCCAGCAGTGAACTACAGGGAACTGGAAACACCATATATTTT. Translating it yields CASSELQGTGNTIYF.

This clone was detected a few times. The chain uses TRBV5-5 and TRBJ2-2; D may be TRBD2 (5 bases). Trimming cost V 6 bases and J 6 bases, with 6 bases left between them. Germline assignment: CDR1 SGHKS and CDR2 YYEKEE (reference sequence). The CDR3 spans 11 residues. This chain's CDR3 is CASTSSGELFF. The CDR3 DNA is TGTGCCAGCACTAGCTCCGGGGAGCTGTTTTTT.

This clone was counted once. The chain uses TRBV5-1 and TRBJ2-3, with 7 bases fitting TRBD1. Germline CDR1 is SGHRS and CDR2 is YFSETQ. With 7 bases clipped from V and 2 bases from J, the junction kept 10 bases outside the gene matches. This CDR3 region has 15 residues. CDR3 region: CASRTTGYFTDTQYF. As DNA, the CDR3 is TGCGCCAGCCGGACGACAGGGTATTTCACAGATACGCAGTATTTT.

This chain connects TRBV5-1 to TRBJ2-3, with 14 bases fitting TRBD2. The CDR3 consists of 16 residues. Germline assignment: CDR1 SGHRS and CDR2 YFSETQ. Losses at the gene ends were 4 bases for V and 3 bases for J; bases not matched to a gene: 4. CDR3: CASSPRLAGGTDTQYF. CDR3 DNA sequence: TGCGCCAGCAGCCCCAGACTAGCGGGAGGGACAGATACGCAGTATTTT.

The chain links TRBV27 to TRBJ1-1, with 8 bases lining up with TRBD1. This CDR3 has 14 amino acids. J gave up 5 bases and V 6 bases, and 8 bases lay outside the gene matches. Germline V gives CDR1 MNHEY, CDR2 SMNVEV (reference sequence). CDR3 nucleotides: TGTGCCAGCAGCCTGGACAGGGTAGGAACTGAAGCTTTCTTT. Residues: CASSLDRVGTEAFF.

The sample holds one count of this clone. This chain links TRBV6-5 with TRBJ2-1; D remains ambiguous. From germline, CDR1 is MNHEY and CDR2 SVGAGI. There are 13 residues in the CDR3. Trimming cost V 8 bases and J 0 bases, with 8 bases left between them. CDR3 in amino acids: CASGLSSYNEQFF. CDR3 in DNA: TGTGCCAGCGGGCTAAGCTCCTACAATGAGCAGTTCTTC.

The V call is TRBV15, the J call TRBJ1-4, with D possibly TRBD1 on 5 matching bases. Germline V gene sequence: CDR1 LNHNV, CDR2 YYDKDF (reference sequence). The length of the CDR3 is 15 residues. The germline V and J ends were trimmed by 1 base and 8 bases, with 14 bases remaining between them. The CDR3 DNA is TGTGCCACCAGCAGAGGGAAAACAGGTCGCGAAAAACTGTTTTTT. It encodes CATSRGKTGREKLFF.

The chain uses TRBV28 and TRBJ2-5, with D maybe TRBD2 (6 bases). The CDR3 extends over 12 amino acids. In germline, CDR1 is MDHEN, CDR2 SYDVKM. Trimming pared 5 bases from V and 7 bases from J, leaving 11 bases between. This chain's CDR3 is CASSGDSGTQYF. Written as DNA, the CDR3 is TGTGCCAGCAGTGGGGACTCGGGGACCCAGTACTTC.

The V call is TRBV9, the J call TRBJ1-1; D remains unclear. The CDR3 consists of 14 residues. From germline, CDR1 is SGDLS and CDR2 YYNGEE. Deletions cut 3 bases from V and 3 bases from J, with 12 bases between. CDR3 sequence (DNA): TGTGCCAGCAGCGCCCACCTGGGAGACACTGAAGCTTTCTTT. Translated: CASSAHLGDTEAFF.

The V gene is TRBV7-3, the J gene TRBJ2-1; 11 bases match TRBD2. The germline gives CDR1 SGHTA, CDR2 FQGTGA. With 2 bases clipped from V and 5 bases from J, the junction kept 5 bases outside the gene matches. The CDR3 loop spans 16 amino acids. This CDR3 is CASSLQLAGENNEQFF. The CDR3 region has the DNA TGTGCCAGCAGCTTACAACTAGCGGGAGAAAACAATGAGCAGTTCTTC.

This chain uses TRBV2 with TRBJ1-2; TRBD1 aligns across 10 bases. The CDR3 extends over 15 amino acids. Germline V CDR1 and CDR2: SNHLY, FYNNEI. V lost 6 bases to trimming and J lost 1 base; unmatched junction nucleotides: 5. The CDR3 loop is CASSGTGEDNYGYTF. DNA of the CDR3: TGTGCCAGCAGCGGGACAGGGGAAGATAACTATGGCTACACCTTC.

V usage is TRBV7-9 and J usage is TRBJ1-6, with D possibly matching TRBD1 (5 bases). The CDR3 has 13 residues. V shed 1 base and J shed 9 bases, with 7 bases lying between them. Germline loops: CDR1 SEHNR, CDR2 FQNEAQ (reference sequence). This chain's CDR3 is CASSLDGGSPLHF. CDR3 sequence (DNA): TGTGCCAGCAGCTTAGACGGGGGTTCACCCCTCCACTTT.

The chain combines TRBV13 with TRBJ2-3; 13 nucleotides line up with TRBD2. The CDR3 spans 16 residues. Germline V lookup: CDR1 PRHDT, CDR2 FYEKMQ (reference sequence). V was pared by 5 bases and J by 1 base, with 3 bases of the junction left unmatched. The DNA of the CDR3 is TGTGCCAGCAGCCTCGGACTAGCGGGGGGCACAGATACGCAGTATTTT. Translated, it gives CASSLGLAGGTDTQYF.

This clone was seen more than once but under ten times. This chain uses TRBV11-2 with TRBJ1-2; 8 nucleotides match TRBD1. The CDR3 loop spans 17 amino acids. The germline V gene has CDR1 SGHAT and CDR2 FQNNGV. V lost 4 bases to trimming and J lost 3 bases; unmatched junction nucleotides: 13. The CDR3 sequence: CASSSAEGRGRDYGYTF. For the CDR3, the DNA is TGTGCCAGCAGCTCTGCCGAAGGCAGGGGGCGCGACTATGGCTACACCTTC.

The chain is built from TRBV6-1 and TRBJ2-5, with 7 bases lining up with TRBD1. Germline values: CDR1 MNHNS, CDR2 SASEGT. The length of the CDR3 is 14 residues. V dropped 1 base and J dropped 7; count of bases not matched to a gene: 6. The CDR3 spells CASSEGQGVATQYF. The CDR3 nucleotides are TGTGCCAGCAGTGAAGGACAGGGAGTCGCGACCCAGTACTTC.

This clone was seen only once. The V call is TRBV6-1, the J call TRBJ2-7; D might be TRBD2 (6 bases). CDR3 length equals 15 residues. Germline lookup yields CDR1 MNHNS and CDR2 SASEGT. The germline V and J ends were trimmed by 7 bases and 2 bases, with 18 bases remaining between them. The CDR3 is CASTRDSLNPYEQYF. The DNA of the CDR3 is TGTGCCAGCACCCGGGACTCCCTGAACCCCTACGAGCAGTACTTC.

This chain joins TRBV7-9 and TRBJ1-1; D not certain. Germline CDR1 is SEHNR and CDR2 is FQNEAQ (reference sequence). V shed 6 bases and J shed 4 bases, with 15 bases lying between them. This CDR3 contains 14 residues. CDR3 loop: CASSRGAAPTEAFF. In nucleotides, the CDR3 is TGTGCCAGCAGTCGAGGCGCAGCCCCCACTGAAGCTTTCTTT.

The CDR3 loop reads CASSDSPKSYEQYF. The CDR3 DNA follows: TGTGCCAGCAGTGACTCGCCTAAATCCTACGAGCAGTACTTC. The chain employs TRBV6-1 and TRBJ2-5; D is uncertain. The tail of the sequence fits TRBJ2-7 better, so the J call may be wrong. The CDR3 covers 14 residues. The germline V gene has CDR1 MNHNS and CDR2 SASEGT.

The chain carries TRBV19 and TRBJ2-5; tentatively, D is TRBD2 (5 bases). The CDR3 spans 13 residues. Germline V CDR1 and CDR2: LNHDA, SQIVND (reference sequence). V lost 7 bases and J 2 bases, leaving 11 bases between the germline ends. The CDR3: CASKMSGQETQYF. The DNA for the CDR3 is TGTGCCAGTAAGATGAGCGGACAAGAGACCCAGTACTTC.

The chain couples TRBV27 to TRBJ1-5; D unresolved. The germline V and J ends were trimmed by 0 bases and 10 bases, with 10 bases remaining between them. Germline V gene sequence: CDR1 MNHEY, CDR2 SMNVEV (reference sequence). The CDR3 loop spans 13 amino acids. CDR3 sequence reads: CASSLSIQLPQHF. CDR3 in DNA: TGTGCCAGCAGTTTATCGATCCAACTTCCCCAGCATTTT.

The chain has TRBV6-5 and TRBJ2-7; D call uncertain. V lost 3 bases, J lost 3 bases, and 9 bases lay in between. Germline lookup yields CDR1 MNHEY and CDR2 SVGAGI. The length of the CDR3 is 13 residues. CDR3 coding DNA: TGTGCCAGCAGTTATTTGGCTGGCTACGAGCAGTACTTC. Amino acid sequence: CASSYLAGYEQYF.

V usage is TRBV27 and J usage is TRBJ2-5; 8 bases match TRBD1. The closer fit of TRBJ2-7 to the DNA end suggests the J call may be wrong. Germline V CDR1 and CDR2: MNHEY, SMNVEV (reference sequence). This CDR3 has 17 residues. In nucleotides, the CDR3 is TGTGCCAGCAGTTTATACGGCCTCCGGCAGGGGGCTTACGAGCAGTACTTC. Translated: CASSLYGLRQGAYEQYF.

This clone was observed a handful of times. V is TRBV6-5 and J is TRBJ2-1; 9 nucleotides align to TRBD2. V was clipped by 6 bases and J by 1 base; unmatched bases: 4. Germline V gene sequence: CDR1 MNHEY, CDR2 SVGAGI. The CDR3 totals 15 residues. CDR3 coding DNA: TGTGCCAGCAGCCTGAGCGGGAGGTCCTACAATGAGCAGTTCTTC. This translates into CASSLSGRSYNEQFF.

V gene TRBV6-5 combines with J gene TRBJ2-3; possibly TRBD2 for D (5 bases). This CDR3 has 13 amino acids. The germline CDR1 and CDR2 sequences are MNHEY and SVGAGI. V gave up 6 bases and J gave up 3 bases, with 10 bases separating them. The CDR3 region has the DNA TGTGCCAGCAGCGGCCTAGCAACAGATACGCAGTATTTT. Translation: CASSGLATDTQYF.

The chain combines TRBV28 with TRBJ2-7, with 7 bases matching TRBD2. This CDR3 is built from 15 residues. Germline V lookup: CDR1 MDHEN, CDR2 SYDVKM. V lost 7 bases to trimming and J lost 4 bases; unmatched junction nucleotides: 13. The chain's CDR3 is CASKGWGGSKYEQYF. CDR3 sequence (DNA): TGTGCCAGCAAAGGTTGGGGCGGGAGTAAGTACGAGCAGTACTTC.